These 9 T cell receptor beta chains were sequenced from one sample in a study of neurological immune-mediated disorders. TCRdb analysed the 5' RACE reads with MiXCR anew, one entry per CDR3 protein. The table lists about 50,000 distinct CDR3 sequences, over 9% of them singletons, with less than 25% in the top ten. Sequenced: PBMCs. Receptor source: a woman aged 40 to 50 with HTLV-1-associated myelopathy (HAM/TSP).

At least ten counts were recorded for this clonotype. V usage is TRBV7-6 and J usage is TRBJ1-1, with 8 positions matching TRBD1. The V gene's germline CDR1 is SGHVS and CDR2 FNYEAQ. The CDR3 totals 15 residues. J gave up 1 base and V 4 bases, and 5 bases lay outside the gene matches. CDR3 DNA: TGTGCCAGCAGCTCTTTGGGGACAGGGAACACTGAAGCTTTCTTT. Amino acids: CASSSLGTGNTEAFF.

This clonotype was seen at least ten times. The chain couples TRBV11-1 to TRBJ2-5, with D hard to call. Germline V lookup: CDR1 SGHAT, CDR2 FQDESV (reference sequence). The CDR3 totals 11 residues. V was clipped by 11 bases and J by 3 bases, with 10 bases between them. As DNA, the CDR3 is TGTGCCTGCGGAGCAGAAGAGACCCAGTACTTC. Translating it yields CACGAEETQYF.

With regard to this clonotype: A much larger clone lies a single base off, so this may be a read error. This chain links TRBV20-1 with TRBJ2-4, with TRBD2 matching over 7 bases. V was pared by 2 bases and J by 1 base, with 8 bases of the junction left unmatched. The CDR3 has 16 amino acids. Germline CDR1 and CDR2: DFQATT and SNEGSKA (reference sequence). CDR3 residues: CSARMAGEWAKNIQYF. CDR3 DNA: TGCAGTGCTAGAATGGCGGGGGAATGGGCCAAAAACATTCAGTACTTC.

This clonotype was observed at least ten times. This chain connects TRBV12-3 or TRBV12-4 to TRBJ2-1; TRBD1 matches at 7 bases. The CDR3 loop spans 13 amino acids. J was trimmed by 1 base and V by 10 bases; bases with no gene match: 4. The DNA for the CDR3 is TGTGCCACCAGGGGGTTTTCCTACAATGAGCAGTTCTTC. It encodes CATRGFSYNEQFF.

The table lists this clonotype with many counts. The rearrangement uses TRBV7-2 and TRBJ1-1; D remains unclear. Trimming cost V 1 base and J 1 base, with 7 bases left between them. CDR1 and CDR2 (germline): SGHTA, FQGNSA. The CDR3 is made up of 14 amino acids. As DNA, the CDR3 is TGTGCCAGCAGCTTAGGTGGTACGAACACTGAAGCTTTCTTT. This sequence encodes CASSLGGTNTEAFF.

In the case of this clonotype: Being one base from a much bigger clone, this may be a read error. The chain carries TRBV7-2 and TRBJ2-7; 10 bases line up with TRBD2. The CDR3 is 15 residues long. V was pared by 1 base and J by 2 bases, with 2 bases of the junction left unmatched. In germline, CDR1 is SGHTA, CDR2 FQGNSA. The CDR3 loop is CTSSLVGLAAYEQYF. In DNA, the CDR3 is TGTACCAGCAGCTTAGTTGGACTAGCGGCCTACGAGCAGTACTTC.

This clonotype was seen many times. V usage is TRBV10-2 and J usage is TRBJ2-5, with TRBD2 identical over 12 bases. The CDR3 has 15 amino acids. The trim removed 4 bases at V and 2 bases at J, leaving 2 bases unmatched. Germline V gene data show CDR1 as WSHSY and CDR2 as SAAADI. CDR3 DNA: TGCGCCAGCAGTGGCGGGACTAGCGGGCAAGAGACCCAGTACTTC. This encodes CASSGGTSGQETQYF.

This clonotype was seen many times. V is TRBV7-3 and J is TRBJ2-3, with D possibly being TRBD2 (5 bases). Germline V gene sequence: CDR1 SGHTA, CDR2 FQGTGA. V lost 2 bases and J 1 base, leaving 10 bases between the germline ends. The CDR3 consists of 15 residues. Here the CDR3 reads CASSLEGKGTDTQYF. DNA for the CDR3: TGTGCCAGCAGCTTAGAGGGTAAGGGCACAGATACGCAGTATTTT.

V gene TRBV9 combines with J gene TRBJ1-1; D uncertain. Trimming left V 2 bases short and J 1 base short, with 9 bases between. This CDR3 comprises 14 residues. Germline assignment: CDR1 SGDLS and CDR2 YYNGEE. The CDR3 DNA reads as TGTGCCAGCAGCGTTGTATCAGGGAACACTGAAGCTTTCTTT. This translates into CASSVVSGNTEAFF. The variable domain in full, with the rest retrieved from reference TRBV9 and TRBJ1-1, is DSGVTQTPKHLITATGQRVTLRCSPRSGDLSVYWYQQSLDQGLQFLIQYYNGEERAKGNILERFSAQQFPDLHSELNLSSLELGDSALYFCASSVVSGNTEAFFGQGTRLTVV.